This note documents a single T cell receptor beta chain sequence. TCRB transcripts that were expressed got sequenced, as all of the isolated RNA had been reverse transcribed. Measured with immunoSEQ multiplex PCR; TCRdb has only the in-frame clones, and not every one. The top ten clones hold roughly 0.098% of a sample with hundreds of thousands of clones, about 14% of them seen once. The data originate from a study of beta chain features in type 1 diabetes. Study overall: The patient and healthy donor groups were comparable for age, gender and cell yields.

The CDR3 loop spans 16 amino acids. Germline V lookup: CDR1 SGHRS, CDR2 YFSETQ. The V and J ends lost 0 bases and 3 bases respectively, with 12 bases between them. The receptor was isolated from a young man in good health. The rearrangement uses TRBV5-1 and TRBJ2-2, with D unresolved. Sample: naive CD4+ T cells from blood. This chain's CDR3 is CASSLGLDGYTGELFF. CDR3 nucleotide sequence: TGCGCCAGCAGCTTGGGGTTAGACGGTTACACCGGGGAGCTGTTTTTT.